One sample yielded the 5 T cell receptor beta chains listed below, sequenced in a study of CD8 T cells in ankylosing spondylitis. TCRdb reanalysed the 5' RACE reads using MiXCR and keeps one entry per CDR3 protein. The sample contains some 240,000 distinct CDR3 sequences, roughly 6.6% of which appear only once. What these receptors recognize is not known. Study-wide findings and caveats: Among TCR beta sequences, a motif of eight highly homologous variants appeared characteristic of ankylosing spondylitis blood.

The sample taken for sequencing was blood, either unsorted or a sorted T cell fraction (not recorded which). These receptors all stem from a male donor with ankylosing spondylitis.

This clonotype was seen many times. The V call is TRBV11-1, the J call TRBJ2-2; TRBD2 agrees at 15 bases. This CDR3 has 18 residues. CDR1 is SGHAT, CDR2 FQDESV, per germline (reference sequence). V shed 3 bases and J 6 bases; nucleotides not matched to a gene: 8. DNA for the CDR3: TGTGCCAGCAGCTTGTGGGGACTAGCGGGAGGAAATTCCGGGGAGCTGTTTTTT. This sequence encodes CASSLWGLAGGNSGELFF.

This clonotype was found many times. V and J are TRBV4-3 and TRBJ1-6, with a tentative D call TRBD1 (5 bases). Germline loops: CDR1 LGHNA, CDR2 YSLEER. The CDR3 is 14 amino acids. Trimming left V 1 base short and J 10 bases short, with 11 bases between. CDR3 region: CASSQAGWGSPLHF. CDR3 DNA: TGCGCCAGCAGCCAAGCAGGGTGGGGATCACCCCTCCACTTT.

This clonotype occurred a few times. The chain uses TRBV27 and TRBJ2-7; 9 bases match TRBD2. The CDR3 extends over 15 amino acids. Germline-derived CDR1 and CDR2 are MNHEY and SMNVEV (reference sequence). The J segment lost 2 bases and the V segment lost 0 bases, leaving 2 bases of the junction unmatched. CDR3 nucleotide sequence: TGTGCCAGCAGTTTATCGACTAGCGGAACCTACGAGCAGTACTTC. It codes for CASSLSTSGTYEQYF.

The chain couples TRBV24-1 to TRBJ2-1; a weak D match, TRBD2 (6 bases). V shed 1 base and J shed 0 bases, with 12 bases lying between them. This CDR3 has 17 amino acids. Germline CDR1 reads KGHDR; CDR2 reads SFDVKD. The CDR3 sequence: CATSDLLAESSYNEQFF. CDR3 nucleotides: TGTGCCACCAGTGATTTACTAGCAGAGAGCTCCTACAATGAGCAGTTCTTC.

This clonotype was counted many times. The chain recombines TRBV5-1 with TRBJ2-7; 9 nucleotides agree with TRBD1. Germline CDR1 and CDR2: SGHRS and YFSETQ. The CDR3 contains 13 residues. Unmatched junction bases numbered 4, after V lost 4 bases and J lost 5 bases. The CDR3 bases are TGCGCCAGCAGCGAGGACAGGGGTGACGAGCAGTACTTC. Translating it yields CASSEDRGDEQYF.